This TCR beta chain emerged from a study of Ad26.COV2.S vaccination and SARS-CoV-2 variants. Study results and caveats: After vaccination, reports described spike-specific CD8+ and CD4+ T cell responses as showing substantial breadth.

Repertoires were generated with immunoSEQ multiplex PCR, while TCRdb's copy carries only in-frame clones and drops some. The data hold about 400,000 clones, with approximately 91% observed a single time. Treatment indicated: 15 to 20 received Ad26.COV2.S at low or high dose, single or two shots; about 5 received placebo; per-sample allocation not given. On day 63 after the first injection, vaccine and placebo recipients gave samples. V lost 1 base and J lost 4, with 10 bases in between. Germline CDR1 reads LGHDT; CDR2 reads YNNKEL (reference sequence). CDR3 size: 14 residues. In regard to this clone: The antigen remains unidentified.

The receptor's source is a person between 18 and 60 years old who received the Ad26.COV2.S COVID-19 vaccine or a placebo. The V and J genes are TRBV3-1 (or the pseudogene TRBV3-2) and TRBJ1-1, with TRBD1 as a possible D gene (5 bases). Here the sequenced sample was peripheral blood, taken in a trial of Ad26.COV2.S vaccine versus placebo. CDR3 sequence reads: CASSQGIGATEAFF. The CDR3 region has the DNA TGTGCCAGCAGCCAAGGGATCGGGGCCACTGAAGCTTTCTTT.